This T cell receptor beta chain is drawn from a study of blood T cell repertoires in COVID-19. Trimming removed 5 bases from V and 7 bases from J, with 15 bases in between. Germline lookup yields CDR1 SGHTA and CDR2 FQGNSA. This CDR3 comprises 14 residues. As originally analysed: Estimation of nucleated cell counts was performed using reference gene primer amplification. Some clones are missing from TCRdb's copy, which holds only in-frame ones; the method was immunoSEQ multiplex PCR. V, J and clone size are those of that table, while D and trimming were read from the DNA. The data hold about 290,000 clones, with roughly 85% observed a single time.

The source of this sequence is a woman aged 25-40 years with active or convalescent COVID-19. The material sequenced was peripheral blood. This chain joins TRBV7-2 and TRBJ1-5; tentatively, D is TRBD1 (6 bases). The CDR3 region is CASSTRGAGQPQHF. CDR3 in DNA: TGTGCCAGCAGCACCCGGGGGGCGGGGCAGCCCCAGCATTTT. Combining the CDR3 with reference TRBV7-2 and TRBJ1-5 gives the whole variable domain GAGVSQSPSNKVTEKGKDVELRCDPISGHTALYWYRQSLGQGLEFLIYFQGNSAPDKSGLPSDRFSAERTGGSVSTLTIQRTQQEDSAVYLCASSTRGAGQPQHFGDGTRLSIL.